The rows below give T cell receptor beta chains drawn from one sample of a study of blood T cell repertoires in COVID-19. The assay was immunoSEQ multiplex PCR, and TCRdb's table has in-frame clones only and misses some. The sample records about 120,000 clones, 80% to 90% being singletons. Sequencing was performed on peripheral blood. Receptor source: a human donor in a cohort sampled during active COVID-19. Each CDR3 is given with its conserved first and last residue. A D gene is named only where the DNA matches it firmly. The listing skips clone size in some rows; elsewhere it reads once, few, many or a size class.

V: TRBV18
size: once
J: TRBJ1-6
length: 18
D: TRBD1
CDR3: CASSPTAQGSSYNSPLHF
DNA: TGTGCCAGCTCACCGACCGCACAGGGGAGCTCCTATAATTCACCCCTCCACTTT

V: TRBV6-5
size: NA
J: TRBJ2-5
length: 14
D: NA
CDR3: CASRRPGIVETQYF
DNA: TGTGCCAGCAGGAGACCAGGGATTGTCGAGACCCAGTACTTC

V: TRBV5-4
size: NA
J: TRBJ2-3
length: 15
D: TRBD2
CDR3: CASSLGTSGTDTQYF
DNA: TGTGCCAGCAGCTTGGGGACTAGCGGCACAGATACGCAGTATTTT

V: TRBV9
size: NA
J: TRBJ1-6
length: 15
D: NA
CDR3: CASSVTSSYNSPLHF
DNA: TGTGCCAGCAGCGTTACTAGCTCCTATAATTCACCCCTCCACTTT

V: TRBV12-5
size: few
J: TRBJ1-5
length: 13
D: NA
CDR3: CASGLDSYQPQHF
DNA: TGTGCTAGTGGTTTGGACAGTTATCAGCCCCAGCATTTT

V: TRBV5-4
size: NA
J: TRBJ2-7
length: 12
D: NA
CDR3: CASSFDNYEQYF
DNA: TGTGCCAGCAGCTTCGACAACTACGAGCAGTACTTC

V: TRBV12-3/TRBV12-4
size: NA
J: TRBJ1-1
length: 12
D: NA
CDR3: CASSFGSTEAFF
DNA: TGTGCCAGCAGTTTCGGTAGCACTGAAGCTTTCTTT

V: TRBV6-6
size: NA
J: TRBJ2-2
length: 14
D: NA
CDR3: CASRPPQGTGELFF
DNA: TGTGCCAGCAGGCCCCCTCAGGGGACCGGGGAGCTGTTTTTT

V: TRBV2
size: NA
J: TRBJ2-3
length: 13
D: NA
CDR3: CASITGRADTQYF
DNA: TGTGCCAGCATTACAGGGAGGGCAGATACGCAGTATTTT

V: TRBV5-1
size: NA
J: TRBJ1-4
length: 16
D: TRBD1
CDR3: CASSRTGGYTNEKLFF
DNA: TGCGCCAGCAGCAGGACAGGGGGCTATACTAATGAAAAACTGTTTTTT

V: TRBV28
size: NA
J: TRBJ1-5
length: 14
D: NA
CDR3: CASSRHYSNQPQHF
DNA: TGTGCCAGCAGTCGACATTATAGCAATCAGCCCCAGCATTTT

V: TRBV5-6
size: NA
J: TRBJ1-6
length: 16
D: NA
CDR3: CASSLQGPSYNSPLHF
DNA: TGTGCCAGCAGCTTGCAGGGGCCCTCCTATAATTCACCCCTCCACTTT

V: TRBV19
size: NA
J: TRBJ1-5
length: 15
D: NA
CDR3: CASHPGGRDSQPQHF
DNA: TGTGCCAGTCACCCCGGCGGCAGGGATAGTCAGCCCCAGCATTTT

V: TRBV4-1
size: once
J: TRBJ2-1
length: 15
D: NA
CDR3: CASSQDWARTGEQFF
DNA: TGCGCCAGCAGCCAAGATTGGGCCCGAACAGGTGAGCAGTTCTTC

V: TRBV5-4
size: NA
J: TRBJ1-1
length: 15
D: NA
CDR3: CASSLEGGVNTEAFF
DNA: TGTGCCAGCAGCTTGGAGGGAGGGGTGAACACTGAAGCTTTCTTT

V: TRBV7-8
size: NA
J: TRBJ1-1
length: 13
D: NA
CDR3: CASSEQGPTEAFF
DNA: TGTGCCAGCAGCGAACAGGGTCCCACTGAAGCTTTCTTT

V: TRBV27
size: NA
J: TRBJ2-7
length: 14
D: NA
CDR3: CASSRDTRGHEQYF
DNA: TGTGCCAGCAGCCGGGACACCCGGGGCCACGAGCAGTACTTC

V: TRBV4-1
size: NA
J: TRBJ2-1
length: 17
D: TRBD1
CDR3: CASSQGPGQGIIGEQFF
DNA: TGCGCCAGCAGCCAAGGCCCCGGACAGGGGATCATTGGTGAGCAGTTCTTC

V: TRBV5-1
size: NA
J: TRBJ1-3
length: 16
D: NA
CDR3: CASSRSGDSSGNTIYF
DNA: TGCGCCAGCAGCCGATCGGGAGACAGCTCTGGAAACACCATATATTTT

V: TRBV7-2
size: few
J: TRBJ1-2
length: 13
D: NA
CDR3: CASSRRVNYGYTF
DNA: TGTGCCAGCAGCCGCCGGGTTAACTATGGCTACACCTTC

V: TRBV2
size: NA
J: TRBJ1-1
length: 14
D: NA
CDR3: CASSERGGNTEAFF
DNA: TGTGCCAGCAGTGAGAGGGGGGGGAACACTGAAGCTTTCTTT

V: TRBV2
size: NA
J: TRBJ2-3
length: 17
D: TRBD2
CDR3: CASTIAAQRGVSDTQYF
DNA: TGTGCCAGCACCATTGCAGCTCAGCGGGGGGTTTCAGATACGCAGTATTTT

V: TRBV3-1/TRBV3-2
size: NA
J: TRBJ2-7
length: 14
D: NA
CDR3: CASSLGGRNYEQYF
DNA: TGTGCCAGCAGCCTCGGGGGACGGAACTACGAGCAGTACTTC

V: TRBV27
size: NA
J: TRBJ1-2
length: 15
D: TRBD1
CDR3: CASSLDRDWPYGYTF
DNA: TGTGCCAGCAGTTTGGACAGGGATTGGCCCTATGGCTACACCTTC

V: TRBV7-7
size: NA
J: TRBJ2-5
length: 17
D: TRBD2
CDR3: CASSLGTSGDNLETQYF
DNA: TGTGCCAGCAGCTTAGGGACTAGCGGGGACAACCTGGAGACCCAGTACTTC

V: TRBV29-1
size: NA
J: TRBJ2-7
length: 13
D: NA
CDR3: CSVSNVGAHEQYF
DNA: TGCAGCGTTTCGAATGTGGGAGCCCACGAGCAGTACTTC

V: TRBV24-1
size: once
J: TRBJ2-5
length: 15
D: TRBD1
CDR3: CATSDSGQGRETQYF
DNA: TGTGCCACCAGTGATTCGGGACAGGGGAGAGAGACCCAGTACTTC

V: TRBV11-1
size: NA
J: TRBJ1-1
length: 13
D: NA
CDR3: CASSPLRGTEAFF
DNA: TGTGCCAGCAGCCCACTCCGGGGGACTGAAGCTTTCTTT

V: TRBV6-6
size: NA
J: TRBJ1-5
length: 15
D: NA
CDR3: CASSKKGGNNQPQHF
DNA: TGTGCCAGCAGTAAAAAGGGGGGGAACAATCAGCCCCAGCATTTT

V: TRBV18
size: NA
J: TRBJ2-7
length: 13
D: NA
CDR3: CASSTGFSYEQYF
DNA: TGTGCCAGCTCAACAGGGTTCTCCTACGAGCAGTACTTC

V: TRBV6-2/TRBV6-3
size: NA
J: TRBJ2-7
length: 13
D: TRBD1
CDR3: CASSPGQGLGQYF
DNA: TGTGCCAGCAGCCCGGGACAGGGCCTGGGGCAGTACTTC

V: TRBV4-1
size: NA
J: TRBJ1-1
length: 14
D: NA
CDR3: CASSQNLGDTEAFF
DNA: TGCGCCAGCAGCCAAAACCTAGGGGACACTGAAGCTTTCTTT

V: TRBV7-2
size: NA
J: TRBJ2-1
length: 14
D: TRBD2
CDR3: CASSLGLAVDEQFF
DNA: TGTGCCAGCAGCCTAGGACTAGCGGTGGATGAGCAGTTCTTC

V: TRBV5-1
size: NA
J: TRBJ2-2
length: 14
D: TRBD1
CDR3: CASSGTGDTGELFF
DNA: TGCGCCAGCAGCGGGACAGGGGACACCGGGGAGCTGTTTTTT

V: TRBV6-5
size: NA
J: TRBJ1-5
length: 15
D: NA
CDR3: CASRRQPSSNQPQHF
DNA: TGTGCCAGCAGACGACAGCCCAGTAGCAATCAGCCCCAGCATTTT

V: TRBV7-6
size: NA
J: TRBJ1-4
length: 14
D: NA
CDR3: CASSLGGGFEKLFF
DNA: TGTGCCAGCAGCTTAGGGGGGGGATTTGAAAAACTGTTTTTT

V: TRBV10-3
size: NA
J: TRBJ1-1
length: 12
D: NA
CDR3: CASRGGGVLAFF
DNA: TGTGCCTCCAGAGGCGGGGGGGTTCTGGCTTTCTTT

V: TRBV2
size: NA
J: TRBJ1-1
length: 15
D: NA
CDR3: CARQTFQGYGTEAFF
DNA: TGTGCCAGACAAACATTCCAGGGTTATGGTACTGAAGCTTTCTTT

V: TRBV10-3
size: NA
J: TRBJ2-1
length: 16
D: TRBD2
CDR3: CAISEGPSGGAGEQFF
DNA: TGTGCCATCAGTGAAGGGCCTAGCGGGGGGGCCGGTGAGCAGTTCTTC

V: TRBV16
size: few
J: TRBJ1-5
length: 14
D: TRBD1
CDR3: CASSQTTGNQPQHF
DNA: TGTGCCAGCAGCCAAACGACAGGGAATCAGCCCCAGCATTTT

V: TRBV6-5
size: NA
J: TRBJ2-5
length: 15
D: NA
CDR3: CASSYSVAQKETQYF
DNA: TGTGCCAGCAGTTACTCGGTGGCCCAGAAAGAGACCCAGTACTTC

V: TRBV6-6
size: NA
J: TRBJ1-1
length: 14
D: TRBD1
CDR3: CASSNPRQGTEAFF
DNA: TGTGCCAGCAGCAACCCCCGACAGGGCACTGAAGCTTTCTTT

V: TRBV28
size: NA
J: TRBJ2-1
length: 14
D: TRBD2
CDR3: CASTRWGGNNEQFF
DNA: TGTGCCAGCACTCGCTGGGGGGGGAACAATGAGCAGTTCTTC

V: TRBV5-5
size: NA
J: TRBJ1-5
length: 13
D: TRBD1
CDR3: CASSSQGDQPQHF
DNA: TGTGCCAGCAGCTCACAGGGGGACCAGCCCCAGCATTTT

V: TRBV3-1/TRBV3-2
size: NA
J: TRBJ2-5
length: 17
D: TRBD2
CDR3: CASSQDPALAGGETQYF
DNA: TGTGCCAGCAGCCAAGATCCGGCACTAGCGGGGGGCGAGACCCAGTACTTC

V: TRBV24-1
size: NA
J: TRBJ2-1
length: 14
D: NA
CDR3: CATSDPTRAAEQFF
DNA: TGTGCCACCAGTGACCCCACGAGGGCGGCTGAGCAGTTCTTC

V: TRBV5-1
size: NA
J: TRBJ2-1
length: 12
D: NA
CDR3: CASSLAGNEQFF
DNA: TGCGCCAGCAGCTTGGCCGGGAATGAGCAGTTCTTC

V: TRBV5-1
size: once
J: TRBJ2-4
length: 16
D: TRBD1
CDR3: CASSLSPGGTKNIQYF
DNA: TGCGCCAGCAGCTTGTCTCCAGGGGGAACCAAAAACATTCAGTACTTC

V: TRBV6-6
size: few
J: TRBJ1-6
length: 15
D: NA
CDR3: CASSYVPGNNSPLHF
DNA: TGTGCCAGCAGTTACGTGCCAGGAAATAATTCACCCCTCCACTTT

V: TRBV5-6
size: NA
J: TRBJ2-3
length: 17
D: TRBD2
CDR3: CASSRRTSGGHTDTQYF
DNA: TGTGCCAGCAGCCGCCGGACTAGCGGGGGCCACACAGATACGCAGTATTTT

V: TRBV5-1
size: NA
J: TRBJ1-4
length: 15
D: TRBD1
CDR3: CASSLATGGNEKLFF
DNA: TGCGCCAGCAGCTTGGCTACAGGGGGTAATGAAAAACTGTTTTTT

V: TRBV29-1
size: few
J: TRBJ2-2
length: 15
D: TRBD1
CDR3: CSVAVGQVKTGELFF
DNA: TGCAGCGTTGCTGTAGGACAGGTGAAGACCGGGGAGCTGTTTTTT

V: TRBV5-1
size: many
J: TRBJ1-5
length: 16
D: NA
CDR3: CASSLEGDNRVQPQHF
DNA: TGCGCCAGCAGCTTGGAAGGGGACAACAGGGTTCAGCCCCAGCATTTT

V: TRBV2
size: NA
J: TRBJ1-1
length: 14
D: TRBD1
CDR3: CASRGTELNTEAFF
DNA: TGTGCCAGCAGAGGGACAGAACTGAACACTGAAGCTTTCTTT

V: TRBV6-6
size: few
J: TRBJ2-7
length: 13
D: NA
CDR3: CASSSRLLYEQYF
DNA: TGTGCCAGCAGTTCCCGGTTACTTTACGAGCAGTACTTC

V: TRBV6-5
size: NA
J: TRBJ1-1
length: 15
D: TRBD1
CDR3: CASSLTEQGLTEAFF
DNA: TGTGCCAGCAGCCTCACCGAACAGGGGCTCACTGAAGCTTTCTTT

V: TRBV10-3
size: NA
J: TRBJ2-7
length: 15
D: NA
CDR3: CAISEIREYAYEQYF
DNA: TGTGCCATCAGTGAGATCCGGGAGTATGCCTACGAGCAGTACTTC

V: TRBV5-5
size: NA
J: TRBJ2-3
length: 18
D: TRBD2
CDR3: CASSKGTSGGASTDTQYF
DNA: TGTGCCAGCAGCAAAGGGACTAGCGGGGGGGCTAGCACAGATACGCAGTATTTT

V: TRBV27
size: NA
J: TRBJ2-3
length: 14
D: TRBD2
CDR3: CASSPRSGADTQYF
DNA: TGTGCCAGCAGTCCCAGGAGCGGGGCAGATACGCAGTATTTT

V: TRBV5-1
size: once
J: TRBJ2-1
length: 17
D: TRBD2
CDR3: CASSPLPTSGARGEQFF
DNA: TGCGCCAGCAGCCCGCTCCCAACTAGCGGGGCTCGGGGTGAGCAGTTCTTC